This TCR beta chain was profiled in a study of T cells and Merkel cell carcinoma outcomes. A note on this clone: Its antigen is currently unknown.

Study conclusions and caveats: Merkel cell carcinoma outcomes were reportedly predicted by repertoire and T-cell density.

Looked up from germline, CDR1 is SGDLS and CDR2 is YYNGEE. The CDR3 totals 14 residues. Trimming left V 0 bases short and J 1 base short, with 8 bases between. Sequenced by immunoSEQ multiplex PCR; TCRdb stores in-frame clones only, minus some. The repertoire holds 13,000 to 15,000 clones, with around nine tenths as singletons. The V and J genes are TRBV9 and TRBJ2-7, with D possibly being TRBD1 (6 bases). The sequence derives from a human donor with Merkel cell carcinoma. Sequencing was done on a sample of tumor tissue from Merkel cell carcinoma. CDR3 protein: CASSVGTASYEQYF. CDR3 sequence (DNA): TGTGCCAGCAGCGTAGGGACAGCTTCCTACGAGCAGTACTTC.